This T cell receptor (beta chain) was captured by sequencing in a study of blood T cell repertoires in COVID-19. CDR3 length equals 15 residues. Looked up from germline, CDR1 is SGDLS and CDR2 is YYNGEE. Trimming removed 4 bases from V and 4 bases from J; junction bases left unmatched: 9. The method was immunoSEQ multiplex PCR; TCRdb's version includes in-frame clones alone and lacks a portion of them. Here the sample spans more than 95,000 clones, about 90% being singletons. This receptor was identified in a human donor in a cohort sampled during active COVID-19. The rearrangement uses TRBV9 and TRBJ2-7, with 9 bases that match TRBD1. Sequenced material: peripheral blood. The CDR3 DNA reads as TGTGCCAGCAGCCGGGGACAGGGAGGTACTTACGAGCAGTACTTC. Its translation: CASSRGQGGTYEQYF.